Included here is one T cell receptor (beta chain) sequence, with context. The target antigen is unknown. For each CDR3 protein, TCRdb gives one entry from its re-call of the 5' RACE reads, without DNA. This repertoire includes some 200,000 distinct CDR3 sequences. The entry originates in a study of monozygotic twins with inflammatory bowel disease. Whole-study results and caveats: Resolution of different T cell subtypes was not achieved. Healthy co-twins, by inverse Simpson, had higher TCRbeta diversity than their siblings with IBD.

The CDR3 is made up of 13 amino acids. The sequenced sample consisted of blood. The receptor comes from a human donor with ulcerative colitis or Crohn's disease, or a healthy co-twin of an affected twin (not recorded which). The chain joins TRBV12-3 or TRBV12-4 to TRBJ1-1. The CDR3 spells CASSFSGGTEAFF.